This passage covers 3 T cell receptor beta chains from one sample sequenced in a study of T-cell memory formation after mild COVID-19. MiXCR, applied by TCRdb to the 5' RACE reads, yields one record per CDR3 protein. This table holds 250,000 to 350,000 distinct CDR3 sequences, 16% found once. Sequenced sample: PBMCs or a T cell subset sorted from them (not recorded which). These TCRs come from a man aged 18 to 30 who had mild COVID-19 (a few samples of this study predate the infection). Cell type and time point are not known.

This clonotype was seen at least ten times. V usage is TRBV12-3 or TRBV12-4 and J usage is TRBJ2-1; the D is unclear. The CDR3 runs to 13 residues. Trimming stripped 3 bases from V and 7 bases from J, with 10 bases between. The CDR3 is CASSFQTINEQFF. The CDR3 bases are TGTGCCAGCAGTTTCCAAACAATTAATGAGCAGTTCTTC.

This clonotype has more than one count but fewer than ten. The chain joins TRBV28 to TRBJ2-4; 10 bases align to TRBD1. Trimming cost V 6 bases and J 8 bases; bases outside gene matches: 4. Germline-derived CDR1 and CDR2 are MDHEN and SYDVKM. This CDR3 contains 13 residues. The CDR3 DNA sequence: TGTGCCAGCAGACGGACAGGGGGTGACATTCAGTACTTC. It encodes CASRRTGGDIQYF.

This chain connects TRBV5-1 to TRBJ1-5, with a possible D match to TRBD1 (5 bases). The V gene's germline CDR1 is SGHRS and CDR2 YFSETQ. The length of the CDR3 is 13 residues. The V gene lost 6 bases and the J gene lost 8 bases, with 15 bases spanning the gap. This CDR3 reads CASTPRGGEPQHF. The CDR3, as DNA: TGCGCCAGCACCCCGCGGGGGGGAGAGCCCCAGCATTTT.